Listed below are T cell receptor beta chains from one sample, sequenced in a study of CD8+ T cells in alopecia areata. TCRdb's copy holds only in-frame clones and misses some; the assay was immunoSEQ multiplex PCR. This sample yields 150,000 to 200,000 clones, of which under 80% are seen a single time; about 1.3% belongs to the top ten. The material sequenced was CD4+ T cells sorted from blood, taken at week 49, from a patient treated with tofacitinib. Receptors were obtained from a human donor with alopecia areata. CDR3s include the opening cysteine and the closing phenylalanine or tryptophan. The order of the fields is clone size, V gene, D gene, J gene, CDR3 protein, CDR3 DNA. D genes are given only for firm matches. The size entry is marked missing in some rows and otherwise reads once, few, many or a size class.

>few|TRBV4-2|.|TRBJ1-1
CASSQEGRGVAFF
TGTGCCAGCAGCCAAGAAGGTCGTGGGGTAGCTTTCTTT
>.|TRBV18|TRBD2|TRBJ2-1
CASSQLAGAYNEQFF
TGTGCCAGCTCACAGCTAGCGGGGGCCTACAATGAGCAGTTCTTC
>.|TRBV29-1|.|TRBJ1-1
CSVDPPTEAFF
TGCAGCGTTGATCCTCCCACTGAAGCTTTCTTT
>many|TRBV6-5|.|TRBJ1-2
CASSSPLKSGYTF
TGTGCCAGCAGTTCCCCACTTAAGAGCGGCTACACCTTC
>.|TRBV29-1|.|TRBJ1-2
CSVEVYPYTF
TGCAGCGTTGAAGTTTACCCCTACACCTTC
>.|TRBV29-1|.|TRBJ2-1
CSVAFRYNEQFF
TGCAGCGTTGCCTTCCGGTACAATGAGCAGTTCTTC
>once|TRBV15|TRBD1|TRBJ2-7
CATSRWDRGPEQYF
TGTGCCACCAGCAGGTGGGACAGGGGGCCCGAGCAGTACTTC
>.|TRBV9|.|TRBJ1-5
CASSVAGGQPQHF
TGTGCCAGCAGCGTAGCCGGGGGACAGCCCCAGCATTTT
>.|TRBV7-2|.|TRBJ1-1
CASSLAWGPSAFF
TGTGCCAGCAGCTTAGCTTGGGGGCCGTCAGCTTTCTTT
>.|TRBV29-1|.|TRBJ2-2
CSVTRGTNTGELFF
TGCAGCGTGACTAGGGGGACCAACACCGGGGAGCTGTTTTTT
>many|TRBV15|.|TRBJ2-7
CATSRGGQLGEQYF
TGTGCCACCAGCAGAGGAGGACAGCTTGGGGAGCAGTACTTC
>.|TRBV27|.|TRBJ2-1
CASSLLRAKYNEQFF
TGTGCCAGCAGTCTCCTCAGGGCTAAGTACAATGAGCAGTTCTTC
>.|TRBV4-1|.|TRBJ1-5
CASSQVDLGWLGNQPQHF
TGCGCCAGCAGCCAAGTCGATCTTGGGTGGCTTGGCAATCAGCCCCAGCATTTT
>.|TRBV5-1|.|TRBJ2-3
CASSLVDGRATDTQYF
TGCGCCAGCAGCTTGGTGGACGGAAGGGCGACAGATACGCAGTATTTT
>.|TRBV29-1|.|TRBJ2-5
CSVVLWDQETQYF
TGCAGCGTTGTCTTGTGGGATCAAGAGACCCAGTACTTC
>few|TRBV13|TRBD1|TRBJ2-1
CASSTRDRDEQFF
TGTGCCAGCAGCACCCGGGACAGGGATGAGCAGTTCTTC
>few|TRBV29-1|TRBD2|TRBJ2-3
CSVRSGGADTQYF
TGCAGCGTTCGAAGCGGGGGGGCAGATACGCAGTATTTT
>.|TRBV5-1|.|TRBJ2-5
CASSLLGQQHQETQYF
TGCGCCAGCAGCTTGTTAGGACAACAACACCAAGAGACCCAGTACTTC
>.|TRBV15|.|TRBJ1-1
CATSRIEAFF
TGTGCCACCAGCAGGATTGAAGCTTTCTTT
>.|TRBV6-5|.|TRBJ1-5
CASSTGGRQPQHF
TGTGCCAGCAGTACGGGGGGCAGGCAGCCCCAGCATTTT
>.|TRBV25-1|.|TRBJ1-6
CASSGQGRNSPLHF
TGTGCCAGCAGTGGGCAGGGAAGGAATTCACCCCTCCACTTT
>few|TRBV4-3|TRBD2|TRBJ2-2
CASSWTSGNTGELFF
TGCGCCAGCAGTTGGACTAGTGGTAACACCGGGGAGCTGTTTTTT
>.|TRBV27|.|TRBJ1-6
CASSLSPGPLHF
TGTGCCAGCAGTTTATCCCCTGGACCCCTCCACTTT
>.|TRBV29-1|TRBD2|TRBJ2-3
CSVEVSTSSSTDTQYF
TGCAGCGTTGAAGTATCGACTAGCAGTAGCACAGATACGCAGTATTTT
>few|TRBV5-1|.|TRBJ1-2
CASSLTGNPNYGYTF
TGCGCCAGCAGCTTGACGGGGAACCCTAACTATGGCTACACCTTC
>.|TRBV6-5|.|TRBJ1-6
CASSYEADSPLHF
TGTGCCAGCAGTTACGAGGCAGATTCACCCCTCCACTTT
>.|TRBV30|.|TRBJ1-5
CAWAGVSAGLINQPQHF
TGTGCCTGGGCCGGAGTGTCCGCAGGGTTAATCAATCAGCCCCAGCATTTT
>.|TRBV15|.|TRBJ1-5
CATSRDPSQPQHF
TGTGCCACCAGCAGAGATCCCAGTCAGCCCCAGCATTTT
>.|TRBV30|.|TRBJ1-1
CAWSVLNTEAFF
TGTGCCTGGAGTGTTTTGAACACTGAAGCTTTCTTT
>.|TRBV15|.|TRBJ2-7
CATSRDLIPGEQYF
TGTGCCACCAGCAGAGATCTGATCCCGGGCGAGCAGTACTTC
>.|TRBV29-1|TRBD1|TRBJ1-2
CSAFRQGPYGYTF
TGCAGCGCTTTTCGACAGGGACCCTATGGCTACACCTTC
>.|TRBV10-3|TRBD1|TRBJ2-2
CAISAGQGGNTGELFF
TGTGCCATCAGTGCGGGACAGGGGGGGAACACCGGGGAGCTGTTTTTT
>few|TRBV10-1|.|TRBJ2-3
CASSGSGLTQYF
TGCGCCAGCAGTGGATCCGGGCTTACGCAGTATTTT